One and the same sample provided the 13 T cell receptor beta chains below, sequenced in a study of shared clonotypes between healthy human individuals. Data came from immunoSEQ multiplex PCR; TCRdb stores just in-frame clones and leaves some out. The sample includes approximately 2,000,000 clones, under 95% of them seen just once. The sequencing sample was made of naive CD4+ T cells from PBMCs. Subset here: CD45RA+ positively selected. The receptors stem from a man between 18 and 35 years old in good health. Some clones in this sample may be carry-over from other donors' samples.

The chain combines TRBV21-1 with TRBJ2-1; the DNA was not used to check the table's D call, TRBD2. TRBV21-1 has pseudogene status. This CDR3 has 12 residues. CDR3 bases: TGTGCCAGCAGCAGGTCCTGGGAGAGCTGGTTCTTC. It encodes CASSRSWESWFF.

As concerns this clone: Other DNA sequences in the sample encode the same CDR3. This rearrangement joins TRBV5-1 to TRBJ2-3; possibly TRBD2 for D (5 bases). Trimming removed 0 bases at V and 0 bases at J, with 8 bases between. CDR3 size: 15 residues. Germline V gene sequence: CDR1 SGHRS, CDR2 YFSETQ. CDR3 region: CASSLDPGSTDTQYF. The CDR3 coding sequence is TGCGCCAGCAGCTTGGATCCGGGGAGCACAGATACGCAGTATTTT.

The V call is TRBV19, the J call TRBJ1-2; D unresolved. Deletions cut 5 bases from V and 1 base from J, with 14 bases between. This CDR3 has 15 amino acids. Germline V gene sequence: CDR1 LNHDA, CDR2 SQIVND (reference sequence). The CDR3 nucleotides are TGTGCCAGTAGTCCCCGGAAGCAATTTAACTATGGCTACACCTTC. This encodes CASSPRKQFNYGYTF.

The chain carries TRBV29-1 and TRBJ1-1, with TRBD1 matching over 7 bases. CDR1 and CDR2 from the germline V gene are SQVTM and ANQGSEA. The CDR3 has 13 amino acids. Trimming at V came to 7 bases and at J to 0 bases, leaving 5 bases not matched to a gene. The CDR3 loop is CSGGDSLNTEAFF. In DNA, the CDR3 is TGCAGCGGGGGGGACAGTCTGAACACTGAAGCTTTCTTT.

This clone was picked up one time. The V call is TRBV27, the J call TRBJ1-3, with D unresolved. Germline V gene sequence: CDR1 MNHEY, CDR2 SMNVEV (reference sequence). The V and J ends lost 5 bases and 3 bases respectively, with 8 bases between them. This CDR3 comprises 13 residues. The CDR3 nucleotides are TGTGCCAGCAGTAACTATGGTGGAAACACCATATATTTT. It specifies CASSNYGGNTIYF.

The chain uses TRBV12-5 and TRBJ2-2, with TRBD1 matching over 7 bases. The CDR3 contains 15 residues. J gave up 5 bases and V 6 bases, and 9 bases lay outside the gene matches. Germline CDR1 reads LGHNT; CDR2 reads FRNRAP. This chain's CDR3 is CASGMTGKFTGELFF. Here the CDR3 DNA reads TGTGCTAGTGGCATGACAGGGAAGTTTACCGGGGAGCTGTTTTTT.

The chain combines TRBV4-1 with TRBJ1-4; possible D gene TRBD1, 6 bases. The CDR3 runs to 16 residues. The V end lost 0 bases, the J end lost 0 bases, and 8 bases lay between the germline ends. Germline lookup yields CDR1 MGHRA and CDR2 YSYEKL. The CDR3 reads CASSQEGAPTNEKLFF. CDR3 coding DNA: TGCGCCAGCAGCCAAGAGGGGGCACCAACTAATGAAAAACTGTTTTTT.

Turning to this clone: The sample has other DNA sequences that encode this CDR3 too. The chain is built from TRBV5-4 and TRBJ2-1, with 9 bases lining up with TRBD2. The V gene's germline CDR1 is SGHNT and CDR2 YYREEE (reference sequence). V shed 4 bases, J shed 1 base, and the junction held 3 bases outside the gene matches. This CDR3 spans 15 amino acids. The CDR3 bases are TGTGCCAGCAGCCAGACTAGCGGTTCCTACAATGAGCAGTTCTTC. Protein product: CASSQTSGSYNEQFF.

The chain is built from TRBV2 and TRBJ2-2, with TRBD2 identical over 10 bases. The CDR3 totals 14 residues. V trimming: 7 bases; J trimming: 7 bases; junction bases outside the gene matches: 6. Looked up from germline, CDR1 is SNHLY and CDR2 is FYNNEI. CDR3 loop: CASNGLAVGGELFF. The CDR3 region has the DNA TGTGCCAGCAATGGACTAGCGGTGGGCGGGGAGCTGTTTTTT.

The V call is TRBV27, the J call TRBJ2-7, with 8 bases lining up with TRBD1. V dropped 8 bases and J dropped 5; count of bases not matched to a gene: 5. From germline, CDR1 is MNHEY and CDR2 SMNVEV (reference sequence). There are 12 residues in the CDR3. CDR3 nucleotides: TGTGCCAGCGGCAGGGGGCGGAACGAGCAGTACTTC. The encoded protein is CASGRGRNEQYF.

The V gene is TRBV7-3, the J gene TRBJ2-7; no definite D call. The length of the CDR3 is 14 residues. CDR1 is SGHTA, CDR2 FQGTGA, per germline. V was trimmed by 1 base and J by 6 bases, leaving 13 bases between them. CDR3 amino acids: CASSLIPASGEQYF. CDR3 sequence (DNA): TGTGCCAGCAGCTTAATTCCGGCCTCGGGCGAGCAGTACTTC.

Concerning this clone itself: Other nucleotide sequences in the sample specify the same CDR3. The CDR3 DNA is TGTGCCAGCAGCCTCGGGGGTAGGGACGAGCAGTACTTC. It codes for CASSLGGRDEQYF. The chain couples TRBV28 to TRBJ2-7, with D tentatively TRBD2 (6 bases). The CDR3 runs 13 residues. From germline, CDR1 is MDHEN and CDR2 SYDVKM. V was trimmed by 6 bases and J by 5 bases, leaving 14 bases between them.

The chain joins TRBV4-1 to TRBJ2-1; possible D gene TRBD2, 6 bases. V was trimmed by 0 bases and J by 0 bases, leaving 9 bases between them. Germline V gene sequence: CDR1 MGHRA, CDR2 YSYEKL. The CDR3 is 16 amino acids. CDR3 DNA: TGCGCCAGCAGCCAAGACCACGGGAGCTCCTACAATGAGCAGTTCTTC. Protein: CASSQDHGSSYNEQFF.